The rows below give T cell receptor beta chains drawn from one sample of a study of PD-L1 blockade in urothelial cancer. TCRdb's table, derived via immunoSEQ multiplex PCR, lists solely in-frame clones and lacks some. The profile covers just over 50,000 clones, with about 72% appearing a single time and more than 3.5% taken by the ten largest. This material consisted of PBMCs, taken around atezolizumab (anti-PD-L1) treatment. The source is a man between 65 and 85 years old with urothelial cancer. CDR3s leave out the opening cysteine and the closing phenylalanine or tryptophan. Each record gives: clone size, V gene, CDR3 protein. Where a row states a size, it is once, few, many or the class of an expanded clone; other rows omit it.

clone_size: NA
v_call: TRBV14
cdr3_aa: ASSQGGVKGTGSGNTIY

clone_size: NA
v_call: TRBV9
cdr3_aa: ASNFRGAGNEQF

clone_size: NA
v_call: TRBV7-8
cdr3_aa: ASSLAFTGGRGANVLT

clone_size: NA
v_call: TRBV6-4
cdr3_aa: ASSARVQGAYNEQF

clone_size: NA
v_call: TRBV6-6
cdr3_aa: ASIPIAGRRNQPQH

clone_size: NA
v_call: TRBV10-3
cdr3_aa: AIRGTSGIGDTQY

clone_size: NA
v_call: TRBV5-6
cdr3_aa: ASSPGVRPGADEQF

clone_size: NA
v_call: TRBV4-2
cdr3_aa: ASSPTTGSLANYGYT

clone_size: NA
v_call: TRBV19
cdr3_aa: ASSTPLAGSSTDTQY

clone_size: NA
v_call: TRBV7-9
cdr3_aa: ASTRGGYNEQF

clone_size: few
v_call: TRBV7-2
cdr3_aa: ASSSSGLSSYEQY

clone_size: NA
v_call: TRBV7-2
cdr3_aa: ASQRQVRLGEPQH

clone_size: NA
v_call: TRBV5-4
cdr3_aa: ASSLKGGSGEKLF

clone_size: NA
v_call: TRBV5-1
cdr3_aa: ASSLVAGGSYNEQF

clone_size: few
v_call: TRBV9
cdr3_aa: ASSERQGNSPLH

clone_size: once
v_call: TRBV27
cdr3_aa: ASSRQMNYGYT

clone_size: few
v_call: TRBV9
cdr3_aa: ASSVDHSDTTEAF

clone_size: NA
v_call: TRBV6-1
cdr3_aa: ASSYTDRDEQF

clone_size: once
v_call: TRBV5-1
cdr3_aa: ASSLVEGPNYGYT

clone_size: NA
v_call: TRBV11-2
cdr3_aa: ASSLKENQPQH

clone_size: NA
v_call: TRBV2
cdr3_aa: ASSLNRGGNYGYT

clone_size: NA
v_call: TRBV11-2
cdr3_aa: ASSLTGSNQPQH

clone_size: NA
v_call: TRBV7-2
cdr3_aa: ASSWGVSGTYEQY

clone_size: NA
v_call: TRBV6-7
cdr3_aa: ASSFDPGQQSYEQY

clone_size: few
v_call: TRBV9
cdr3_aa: ASSVDLWEGPTDTQY

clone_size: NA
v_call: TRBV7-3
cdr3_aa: ASSLNRGDEQY

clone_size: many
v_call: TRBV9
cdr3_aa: ASSVESGGGEQF

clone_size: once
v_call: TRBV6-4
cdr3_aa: ATLMTGDVETQY

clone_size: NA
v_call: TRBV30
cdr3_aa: AWSETDHQPQH

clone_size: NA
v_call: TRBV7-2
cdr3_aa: ASRLADSTDTQY

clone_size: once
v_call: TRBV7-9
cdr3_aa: ASSLGQGGMETQY

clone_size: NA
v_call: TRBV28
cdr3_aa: ASSGGTVKPYEQY

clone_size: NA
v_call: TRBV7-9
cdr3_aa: ASSLDSSNQPQH

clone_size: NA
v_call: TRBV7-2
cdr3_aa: ASSVTGGNTGELF

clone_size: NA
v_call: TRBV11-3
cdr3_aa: ASSSRTGGEKLF

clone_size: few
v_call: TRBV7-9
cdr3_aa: ASSHAIVASGSTDTQY

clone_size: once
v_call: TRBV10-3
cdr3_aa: AISEFGGAGSPLH

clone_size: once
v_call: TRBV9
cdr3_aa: ASSVEGEDYYNEQF

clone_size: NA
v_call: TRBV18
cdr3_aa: ASSPGGANTEAF

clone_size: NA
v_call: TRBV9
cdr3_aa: ASSVGQRVGATNEKLF

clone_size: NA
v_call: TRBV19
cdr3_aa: ASSIEGGGIDEQF

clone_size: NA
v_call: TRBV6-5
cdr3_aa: ASSITHRVYGYT

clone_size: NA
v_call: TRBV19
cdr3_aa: ASSSRGPMNTEAF

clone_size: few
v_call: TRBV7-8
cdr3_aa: ASSLGTEPGGY

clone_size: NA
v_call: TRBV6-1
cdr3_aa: AGTPGGNFYNEQF

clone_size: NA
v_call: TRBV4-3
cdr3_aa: ASSQGAGRGGTEAF

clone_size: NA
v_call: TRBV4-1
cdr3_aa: ASRLTGGMNTEAF

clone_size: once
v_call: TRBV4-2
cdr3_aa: ASSQDWGLADWTGELF

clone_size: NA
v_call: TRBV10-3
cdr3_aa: AISERDQETQY

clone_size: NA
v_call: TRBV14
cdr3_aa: ASSPQGLGEQF

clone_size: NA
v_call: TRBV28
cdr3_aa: ASSPRGGIGNEQF